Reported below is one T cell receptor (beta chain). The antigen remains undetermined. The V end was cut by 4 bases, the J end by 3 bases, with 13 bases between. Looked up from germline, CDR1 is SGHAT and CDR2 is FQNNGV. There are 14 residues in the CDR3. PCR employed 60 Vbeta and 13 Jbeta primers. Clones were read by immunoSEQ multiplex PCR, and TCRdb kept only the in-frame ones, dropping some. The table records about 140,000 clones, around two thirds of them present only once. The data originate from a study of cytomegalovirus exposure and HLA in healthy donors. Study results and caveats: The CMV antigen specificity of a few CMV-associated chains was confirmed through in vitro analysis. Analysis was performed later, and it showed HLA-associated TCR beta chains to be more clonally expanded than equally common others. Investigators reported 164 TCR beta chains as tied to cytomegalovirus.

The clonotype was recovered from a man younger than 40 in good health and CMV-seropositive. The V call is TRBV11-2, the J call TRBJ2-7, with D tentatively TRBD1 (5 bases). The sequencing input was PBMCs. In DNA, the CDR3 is TGTGCCAGCAGCTGGAGTCAGGGATACTACGAGCAGTACTTC. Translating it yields CASSWSQGYYEQYF.